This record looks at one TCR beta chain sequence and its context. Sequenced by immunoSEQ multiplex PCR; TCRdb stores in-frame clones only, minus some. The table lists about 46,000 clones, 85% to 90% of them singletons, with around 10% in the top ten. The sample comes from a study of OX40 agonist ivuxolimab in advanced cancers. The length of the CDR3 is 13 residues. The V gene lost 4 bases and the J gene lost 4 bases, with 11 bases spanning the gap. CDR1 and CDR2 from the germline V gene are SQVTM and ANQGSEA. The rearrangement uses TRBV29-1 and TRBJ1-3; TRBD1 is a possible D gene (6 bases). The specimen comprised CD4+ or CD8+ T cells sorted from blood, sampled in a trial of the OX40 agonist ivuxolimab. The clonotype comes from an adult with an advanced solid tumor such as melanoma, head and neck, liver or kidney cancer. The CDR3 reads CSVVAGAGNTIYF. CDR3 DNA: TGCAGCGTTGTGGCAGGGGCGGGAAACACCATATATTTT.